The sample holds many counts of the clone carrying this T cell receptor (beta chain). Its antigen is as yet unknown. The sample comes from a study of T cells in Graves' hyperthyroidism and ophthalmopathy. Study results and caveats: With a median lead of around 5.9 months before onset, the model predicted ophthalmopathy.

V lost 7 bases and J lost 0, with 12 bases in between. CDR3 length equals 15 residues. In germline, CDR1 is MDHEN, CDR2 SYDVKM. Researchers took RNA transcripts and amplified the TCR beta CDR3 regions from them. In the first-round RT-PCR of the TCR CDR3, the HTBI primer set was used. TCRdb re-called the multiplex PCR reads with MiXCR, one entry per CDR3 protein. The sample has 300,000 to 500,000 distinct CDR3 sequences; 15% are singletons. Fresh peripheral blood, 10 ml, was the source of the PBMCs. The receptor comes from a woman in her thirties with Graves' hyperthyroidism. The rearrangement uses TRBV28 and TRBJ2-2; D is unclear. The sequenced sample consisted of blood. For the CDR3, the DNA is TGTGCCAGCATCCCAAGGAGCCCGAACACCGGGGAGCTGTTTTTT. It codes for CASIPRSPNTGELFF.